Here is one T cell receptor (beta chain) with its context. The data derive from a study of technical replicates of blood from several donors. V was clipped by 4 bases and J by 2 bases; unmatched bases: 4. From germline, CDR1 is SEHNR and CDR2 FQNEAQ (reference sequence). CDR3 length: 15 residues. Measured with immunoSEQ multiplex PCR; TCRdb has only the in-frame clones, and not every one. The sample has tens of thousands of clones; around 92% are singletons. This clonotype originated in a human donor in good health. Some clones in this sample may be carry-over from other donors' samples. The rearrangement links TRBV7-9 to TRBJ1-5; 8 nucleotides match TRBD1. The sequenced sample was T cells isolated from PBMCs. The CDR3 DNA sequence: TGTGCCAGCAGCTCGACAGGGGCCCGCAATCAGCCCCAGCATTTT. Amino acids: CASSSTGARNQPQHF.